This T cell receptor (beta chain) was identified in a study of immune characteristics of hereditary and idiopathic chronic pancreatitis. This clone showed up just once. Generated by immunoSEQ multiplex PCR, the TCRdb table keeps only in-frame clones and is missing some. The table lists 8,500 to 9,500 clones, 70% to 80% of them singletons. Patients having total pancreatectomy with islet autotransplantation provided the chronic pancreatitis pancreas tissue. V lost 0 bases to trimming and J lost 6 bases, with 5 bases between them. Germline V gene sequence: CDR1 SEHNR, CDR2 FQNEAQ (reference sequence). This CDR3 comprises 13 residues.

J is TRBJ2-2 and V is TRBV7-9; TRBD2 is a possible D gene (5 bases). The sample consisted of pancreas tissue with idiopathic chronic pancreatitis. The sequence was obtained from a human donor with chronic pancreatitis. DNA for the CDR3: TGTGCCAGCAGCTTAGCGAGGGCCGGGGAGCTGTTTTTT. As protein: CASSLARAGELFF. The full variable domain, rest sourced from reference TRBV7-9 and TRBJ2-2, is DTGVSQNPRHKITKRGQNVTFRCDPISEHNRLYWYRQTLGQGPEFLTYFQNEAQLEKSRLLSDRFSAERPKGSFSTLEIQRTEQGDSAMYLCASSLARAGELFFGEGSRLTVL.